The clone carrying this T cell receptor beta chain was found a few times. Its antigen is not identified. The data stem from a study of T cells after yellow fever vaccination. In the study overall: Those fractions that held only low numbers of cells were prepared using the SMART-Seq v4 Ultra Low Input RNA kit.

The study's findings and limits: A large majority of primary-vaccination clones showed up again after the booster (around 96% CD4, roughly 88% CD8). Although most clonotypes did not, a small share appeared in both CD4 and CD8 compartments.

Synthesis of TCR cDNA relied on 5'RACE template switching, which attached a universal primer site and UMIs. TCRdb processed the 5' RACE reads anew with MiXCR; each CDR3 protein has one entry. The table records some 560,000 distinct CDR3 sequences, 15% to 20% of them present only once. The receptor was isolated from a man aged 25 to 40 who received the YFV17D yellow fever vaccine. Specimen: PBMCs, collected 15 days after the yellow fever booster vaccination.

The CDR3 spells CASGLPRQAEYF. CDR3 in DNA: TGTGCCAGCGGATTACCAAGACAGGCAGAGTACTTC. The chain recombines TRBV28 with TRBJ2-5; TRBD1 is a possible D gene (6 bases). CDR1 is MDHEN and CDR2 is SYDVKM in the germline V gene. Trimming pared 8 bases from V and 12 bases from J, leaving 19 bases between. This CDR3 comprises 12 residues.